These 23 T cell receptor beta chains originate from one sample sequenced in a study of blood T cell repertoires in COVID-19. The data were produced by immunoSEQ multiplex PCR, yet TCRdb's version contains in-frame clones alone and is incomplete. This table holds some 400,000 clones, around 91% found once. The specimen was peripheral blood. Receptors originate from a man younger than 30 with active or convalescent COVID-19.

With respect to this clone: The same CDR3 arises from other DNA sequences in this sample as well. The chain carries TRBV6-5 and TRBJ1-2; 7 positions match TRBD1. The J segment lost 4 bases and the V segment lost 0 bases, leaving 2 bases of the junction unmatched. The CDR3 consists of 14 residues. Per the germline V gene, CDR1 is MNHEY and CDR2 is SVGAGI. The CDR3 protein is CASSYSRTGYGYTF. The CDR3 DNA reads as TGTGCCAGCAGTTACTCGAGGACAGGCTATGGCTACACCTTC.

The chain couples TRBV27 to TRBJ1-4; D call uncertain. V shed 3 bases and J shed 8 bases, with 10 bases lying between them. In germline, CDR1 is MNHEY, CDR2 SMNVEV (reference sequence). The CDR3 totals 13 residues. The CDR3 region has the DNA TGTGCCAGCAGTTTGGAGGGTAGGGAAAAACTGTTTTTT. Translating gives CASSLEGREKLFF. The variable domain in full, completed from reference TRBV27 and TRBJ1-4, reads EAQVTQNPRYLITVTGKKLTVTCSQNMNHEYMSWYRQDPGLGLRQIYYSMNVEVTDKGDVPEGYKVSRKEKRNFPLILESPSPNQTSLYFCASSLEGREKLFFGSGTQLSVL.

The rearrangement links TRBV27 to TRBJ1-5, with a weak D call TRBD1 (6 bases). With 0 bases removed from V and 5 bases from J, the gap between germline ends came to 14 bases. Germline V gene data show CDR1 as MNHEY and CDR2 as SMNVEV (reference sequence). The length of the CDR3 is 16 residues. The CDR3 reads CASSLSWGLGDQPQHF. In nucleotides, the CDR3 is TGTGCCAGCAGTTTATCTTGGGGGCTGGGCGATCAGCCCCAGCATTTT.

The chain uses TRBV28 and TRBJ1-2; TRBD1 agrees at 9 bases. V trimming: 7 bases; J trimming: 8 bases; junction bases outside the gene matches: 11. The germline gives CDR1 MDHEN, CDR2 SYDVKM. The length of the CDR3 is 14 residues. CDR3 amino acids: CASITYRGLRGYTF. The CDR3 coding sequence is TGTGCCAGCATCACATACAGGGGGCTTCGAGGCTACACCTTC.

The chain has TRBV19 and TRBJ2-1; D is ambiguous. The V and J ends lost 5 bases and 0 bases respectively, with 11 bases between them. Germline assignment: CDR1 LNHDA and CDR2 SQIVND (reference sequence). This CDR3 has 15 residues. CDR3 residues: CASSPLRSSYNEQFF. The CDR3 DNA reads as TGTGCCAGTAGTCCCCTTCGGAGCTCCTACAATGAGCAGTTCTTC. Full variable domain (rest looked up from reference TRBV19 and TRBJ2-1): DGGITQSPKYLFRKEGQNVTLSCEQNLNHDAMYWYRQDPGQGLRLIYYSQIVNDFQKGDIAEGYSVSREKKESFPLTVTSAQKNPTAFYLCASSPLRSSYNEQFFGPGTRLTVL.

With respect to this clone: Other DNA sequences from this sample encode an identical CDR3 as well. The chain has TRBV19 and TRBJ1-5; 7 nucleotides line up with TRBD1. Germline lookup yields CDR1 LNHDA and CDR2 SQIVND (reference sequence). V dropped 3 bases and J dropped 0; count of bases not matched to a gene: 2. The CDR3 covers 15 residues. The CDR3 reads CASSMDRYSNQPQHF. The CDR3 DNA reads TGTGCCAGTAGTATGGACAGGTATAGCAATCAGCCCCAGCATTTT.

This clone was observed a single time. The chain joins TRBV28 to TRBJ1-1, with D tentatively TRBD1 (5 bases). CDR3 size: 15 residues. Germline CDR1 reads MDHEN; CDR2 reads SYDVKM. Trimming pared 7 bases from V and 3 bases from J, leaving 18 bases between. CDR3 nucleotides: TGTGCCAGCACCCCCAGCGGGGCGATTGACACTGAAGCTTTCTTT. Its translation is CASTPSGAIDTEAFF.

V and J are TRBV12-3 or TRBV12-4 and TRBJ1-6; 10 bases are a match to TRBD1. This CDR3 has 13 residues. After removal of 5 bases from V and 10 bases from J, the junction contained 2 bases not matched to a gene. Here the CDR3 DNA reads TGTGCCAGCAGTGGGACAGGGGACTCACCCCTCCACTTT. Its protein is CASSGTGDSPLHF.

V usage is TRBV20-1 and J usage is TRBJ2-7, with 7 bases that match TRBD2. The CDR3 contains 10 residues. Germline V gene data show CDR1 as DFQATT and CDR2 as SNEGSKA (reference sequence). The CDR3 DNA reads as TGCAAGGCGGGGGATTACGAGCAGTACTTC. It yields the protein CKAGDYEQYF.

This clone was detected a few times. J is TRBJ1-4 and V is TRBV19; weak D call: TRBD1 (6 bases). The germline CDR1 and CDR2 sequences are LNHDA and SQIVND (reference sequence). This CDR3 region has 12 residues. The V end lost 6 bases, the J end lost 8 bases, and 10 bases lay between the germline ends. The DNA for the CDR3 is TGTGCCAGTAGACCGGACAGCGAAAAACTGTTTTTT. Protein sequence: CASRPDSEKLFF. The full variable domain, completed using reference TRBV19 and TRBJ1-4, is DGGITQSPKYLFRKEGQNVTLSCEQNLNHDAMYWYRQDPGQGLRLIYYSQIVNDFQKGDIAEGYSVSREKKESFPLTVTSAQKNPTAFYLCASRPDSEKLFFGSGTQLSVL.

The gene calls are TRBV7-3 and TRBJ1-2; TRBD1 agrees at 8 bases. The CDR3 length is 14 residues. Germline trimming cut 5 bases from V and 7 bases from J; bases unmatched to any gene: 9. Per the germline V gene, CDR1 is SGHTA and CDR2 is FQGTGA. DNA for the CDR3: TGTGCCAGCAGCCGTATCCAGGGGGCTGTTGGCTACACCTTC. This gives the protein CASSRIQGAVGYTF. Full variable domain (remainder filled in from reference TRBV7-3 and TRBJ1-2): GAGVSQTPSNKVTEKGKYVELRCDPISGHTALYWYRQSLGQGPEFLIYFQGTGAADDSGLPNDRFFAVRPEGSVSTLKIQRTERGDSAVYLCASSRIQGAVGYTFGSGTRLTVV.

V gene TRBV5-4 combines with J gene TRBJ1-3; D is undetermined. V dropped 4 bases and J dropped 0 bases, with 11 bases sitting between them. CDR1 is SGHNT and CDR2 is YYREEE in the germline V gene (reference sequence). The CDR3 consists of 15 residues. In DNA, the CDR3 is TGTGCCAGCAGCCCTAGTCCTAGCTCTGGAAACACCATATATTTT. It encodes CASSPSPSSGNTIYF. Filled out from reference TRBV5-4 and TRBJ1-3, the complete variable domain reads ETGVTQSPTHLIKTRGQQVTLRCSSQSGHNTVSWYQQALGQGPQFIFQYYREEENGRGNFPPRFSGLQFPNYSSELNVNALELDDSALYLCASSPSPSSGNTIYFGEGSWLTVV.

The chain couples TRBV5-1 to TRBJ2-1; tentatively, D is TRBD1 (5 bases). Germline values: CDR1 SGHRS, CDR2 YFSETQ. The CDR3 covers 14 residues. V dropped 4 bases and J dropped 3 bases, with 11 bases sitting between them. The DNA for the CDR3 is TGCGCCAGCAGCCTCGACGGACACTACAATGAGCAGTTCTTC. The encoded protein is CASSLDGHYNEQFF.

The J gene is TRBJ2-5, the V gene TRBV27, with 14 positions matching TRBD2. Germline lookup yields CDR1 MNHEY and CDR2 SMNVEV (reference sequence). This CDR3 has 18 amino acids. J was trimmed by 2 bases and V by 6 bases; bases with no gene match: 11. As DNA, the CDR3 is TGTGCCAGCAGGCTCTGGGGGACTAGCGGGAGATCGCAAGAGACCCAGTACTTC. Its protein is CASRLWGTSGRSQETQYF.

The gene calls are TRBV11-2 and TRBJ2-7; D unresolved. This CDR3 has 13 amino acids. Between the trimmed V and J ends, which lost 1 base and 1 base, there was a span of 5 bases. Per the germline V gene, CDR1 is SGHAT and CDR2 is FQNNGV. CDR3: CASSLGHSYEQYF. DNA of the CDR3: TGTGCCAGCAGCTTAGGGCATTCCTACGAGCAGTACTTC.

The chain's CDR3 is CASSYGTSGRADTQYF. CDR3 DNA: TGTGCCAGCAGTTATGGGACTAGCGGGAGGGCAGATACGCAGTATTTT. The chain is built from TRBV6-5 and TRBJ2-3; 16 positions agree with TRBD2. The CDR3 consists of 16 residues. The ends lost 3 bases at V and 4 bases at J; junction bases unmatched: 1. CDR1 and CDR2 from the germline V gene are MNHEY and SVGAGI.

This chain joins TRBV5-6 and TRBJ1-6, with D unclear. Trimming removed 1 base at V and 8 bases at J, with 13 bases between. The CDR3 runs to 15 residues. In germline, CDR1 is SGHDT, CDR2 YYEEEE. The CDR3 coding sequence is TGTGCCAGCAGCTTGCGTTTGGGCAGGCATTCACCCCTCCACTTT. Residues: CASSLRLGRHSPLHF.

CDR3 DNA sequence: TGTGCCAGTAGTCCACGGGACACTGAAGCTTTCTTT. Residues: CASSPRDTEAFF. V is TRBV19 and J is TRBJ1-1, with unresolved D. V lost 5 bases and J 3 bases, leaving 7 bases between the germline ends. The CDR3 has 12 amino acids. Germline V gene lookup returns CDR1 LNHDA and CDR2 SQIVND (reference sequence).

This chain connects TRBV7-9 to TRBJ2-2, with a possible D match to TRBD1 (6 bases). The CDR3 totals 15 residues. Between the trimmed V and J ends, which lost 5 bases and 6 bases, there was a span of 16 bases. Per germline, CDR1 SEHNR and CDR2 FQNEAQ (reference sequence). This CDR3 is CASSTRNRVPGELFF. CDR3 in DNA: TGTGCCAGCAGCACGAGGAACAGGGTTCCCGGGGAGCTGTTTTTT.

This chain joins TRBV27 and TRBJ1-1; D is uncertain. Germline V gene lookup returns CDR1 MNHEY and CDR2 SMNVEV (reference sequence). V lost 4 bases and J 0 bases, leaving 15 bases between the germline ends. This CDR3 spans 16 amino acids. CDR3 bases: TGTGCCAGCAGTTCGAACTCGGGGAGCCTGAACACTGAAGCTTTCTTT. Translating it yields CASSSNSGSLNTEAFF.

This chain links TRBV28 with TRBJ1-2, with D unclear. This CDR3 spans 13 amino acids. V lost 6 bases, J lost 0 bases, and 8 bases lay in between. The germline CDR1 and CDR2 sequences are MDHEN and SYDVKM. The CDR3 DNA is TGTGCCAGCAGAGAGCCCGCTAACTATGGCTACACCTTC. This codes for CASREPANYGYTF.

The chain is built from TRBV2 and TRBJ1-1; TRBD1 matches 9 bases. Germline V gene lookup returns CDR1 SNHLY and CDR2 FYNNEI. The CDR3 extends over 14 amino acids. The V and J ends lost 5 bases and 3 bases, in that order; junction bases with no gene match: 4. CDR3 protein: CASSRTGGYTEAFF. The CDR3 DNA is TGTGCCAGCAGTCGAACAGGGGGCTACACTGAAGCTTTCTTT.

V is TRBV6-2 or TRBV6-3 and J is TRBJ1-2; D gene uncertain. This CDR3 is 12 amino acids long. The ends were cut back, 4 bases at V and 4 bases at J, with 7 bases in the middle. The germline V gene has CDR1 MNHEY and CDR2 SVGEGT. CDR3 DNA: TGTGCCAGCAGTTCTCACAGCTATGGCTACACCTTC. It yields the protein CASSSHSYGYTF.